This entry is about one T cell receptor beta chain. As yet, its antigen is unknown. The assay was immunoSEQ multiplex PCR, and TCRdb's table has in-frame clones only and misses some. The table has roughly 100,000 clones, less than 95% seen once. The ends lost 4 bases at V and 1 base at J; junction bases unmatched: 15. The CDR3 extends over 19 amino acids. Germline assignment: CDR1 MDHEN and CDR2 SYDVKM. This specimen belongs to a study of T cell responses to AZD1222 COVID-19 vaccine. The study's findings and limits: A mostly white British donor set with more females was recruited, and clonal diversity was possibly underestimated. At baseline, seropositivity was found in only 6 or 7 AZD1222 recipients. The study reported that nearly half of spike-specific TCRs target unmutated variant regions.

This chain joins TRBV28 and TRBJ2-4, with 8 bases matching TRBD1. The TCR comes from an adult who received the AZD1222 COVID-19 vaccine. The input for sequencing was peripheral blood, taken 28 days after the second AZD1222 dose. CDR3 bases: TGTGCCAGCAGTTCTCCACCCCCCGGAGACAGGGGTGCCAAAAACATTCAGTACTTC. Its translation is CASSSPPPGDRGAKNIQYF.